These 14 T cell receptor beta chains originate from one sample sequenced in a study of response to subunit inactivated influenza vaccine. Each CDR3 protein gets one entry after TCRdb re-called the RT-PCR reads with MiXCR. The profile shows more than 450,000 distinct CDR3 sequences, roughly 10% of them singletons. The specimen was PBMCs from blood, collected on the day of vaccination. These receptors were collected from a man aged 50-60 years who received an inactivated influenza vaccine.

This clonotype has a count of ten or more. The chain recombines TRBV20-1 with TRBJ1-3; 10 bases match TRBD1. The CDR3 loop spans 14 amino acids. The V gene end was trimmed by 5 bases and the J gene end by 3 bases; junction bases not matched to a gene: 4. CDR1 is DFQATT and CDR2 is SNEGSKA in the germline V gene (reference sequence). This CDR3 reads CSAAGTGVGNTIYF. The DNA for the CDR3 is TGCAGTGCTGCTGGGACAGGGGTTGGAAACACCATATATTTT.

The genes are TRBV10-3 and TRBJ2-3; 10 bases agree with TRBD2. The CDR3 is 16 residues long. J lost 6 bases, V lost 3 bases, and 9 bases had no gene match. The germline V gene encodes CDR1 ENHRY and CDR2 SYGVKD. CDR3 nucleotide sequence: TGTGCCATCAGTGAACTCAGCGGGGGGGCCGTGGATACGCAGTATTTT. This codes for CAISELSGGAVDTQYF.

To note about this clonotype: This sequence may be a read error, since a much larger clone differs from it by one base. This chain uses TRBV6-1 with TRBJ1-5; 7 nucleotides align to TRBD1. V dropped 3 bases and J dropped 2; count of bases not matched to a gene: 1. Germline V gene data show CDR1 as MNHNS and CDR2 as SASEGT. The CDR3 runs to 14 residues. In DNA form, the CDR3 reads TGTGCCAGCAGTGACACAGGGGGCAATCAGCCCCAGCATTTT. The encoded protein is CASSDTGGNQPQHF.

The V and J genes are TRBV12-3 or TRBV12-4 and TRBJ2-1; 7 bases are a match to TRBD2. Trimming cost V 8 bases and J 7 bases; bases outside gene matches: 11. CDR3 length: 14 amino acids. Here the CDR3 DNA reads TGTGCCAGCGGCCTTGGGGGTAGCGGGAATGAGCAGTTCTTC. Translating it yields CASGLGGSGNEQFF.

This clonotype turned up a few times. The chain links TRBV5-1 to TRBJ2-5; no firm D call. Germline V gives CDR1 SGHRS, CDR2 YFSETQ. This CDR3 comprises 15 residues. V was trimmed by 4 bases and J by 3 bases, leaving 16 bases between them. This CDR3 reads CASSPLMGHKETQYF. CDR3 DNA sequence: TGCGCCAGCAGCCCGCTAATGGGTCACAAAGAGACCCAGTACTTC.

J is TRBJ1-1 and V is TRBV5-1; D ambiguous. This CDR3 comprises 15 residues. The V and J ends lost 4 bases and 4 bases respectively, with 17 bases between them. The germline CDR1 and CDR2 sequences are SGHRS and YFSETQ. CDR3 sequence reads: CASSMEVGVITEAFF. The CDR3 region has the DNA TGCGCCAGCAGCATGGAGGTTGGGGTAATCACTGAAGCTTTCTTT.

This rearrangement joins TRBV20-1 to TRBJ2-2; 9 positions match TRBD2. This CDR3 spans 15 amino acids. CDR1 and CDR2 (germline): DFQATT, SNEGSKA (reference sequence). V dropped 0 bases and J dropped 6; count of bases not matched to a gene: 5. The CDR3 here is CSARDLAGTSGELFF. The CDR3 DNA reads as TGCAGTGCTAGAGATCTAGCGGGAACGTCCGGGGAGCTGTTTTTT.

The chain carries TRBV12-3 or TRBV12-4 and TRBJ1-6, with D uncertain. V lost 6 bases and J lost 1, with 10 bases in between. There are 15 residues in the CDR3. The CDR3 coding sequence is TGTGCCAGCAGCTCCAGACGGTCCTATAATTCACCCCTCCACTTT. This sequence encodes CASSSRRSYNSPLHF.

This clonotype has a count of ten or more. The chain couples TRBV29-1 to TRBJ2-3; 14 nucleotides align to TRBD2. Per the germline V gene, CDR1 is SQVTM and CDR2 is ANQGSEA. The length of the CDR3 is 15 residues. The V gene end was trimmed by 4 bases and the J gene end by 3 bases; junction bases not matched to a gene: 3. The CDR3 is CSVGGLAGVTDTQYF. CDR3 sequence (DNA): TGCAGCGTTGGGGGACTAGCGGGAGTGACAGATACGCAGTATTTT.

V and J are TRBV3-1 and TRBJ2-1; tentative D call: TRBD2 (6 bases). The CDR3 loop spans 12 amino acids. V dropped 4 bases and J dropped 9 bases, with 10 bases sitting between them. Germline V lookup: CDR1 LGHDT, CDR2 YNNKEL (reference sequence). CDR3 bases: TGTGCCAGCAGCCCTCGGCGGGGTGAGCAGTTCTTC. It is translated as CASSPRRGEQFF.

The genes are TRBV7-2 and TRBJ1-1; D uncertain. V dropped 5 bases and J dropped 1 base, with 8 bases sitting between them. CDR1 and CDR2 (germline): SGHTA, FQGNSA. This CDR3 comprises 13 residues. DNA for the CDR3: TGTGCCAGCAGCGCCCTTCGGAACACTGAAGCTTTCTTT. Translation: CASSALRNTEAFF.

J is TRBJ2-1 and V is TRBV29-1; D might be TRBD1 (6 bases). The V end was cut by 6 bases, the J end by 0 bases, with 12 bases between. Germline CDR1 and CDR2: SQVTM and ANQGSEA. The CDR3 sequence is 14 residues long. CDR3: CSVRPQGSYNEQFF. The CDR3 coding sequence is TGCAGCGTCCGACCACAGGGCTCCTACAATGAGCAGTTCTTC.

This clonotype was seen only a few times. V usage is TRBV4-2 and J usage is TRBJ2-1; D not certain. CDR1 is LGHNA, CDR2 YNFKEQ, per germline. The germline V and J ends were trimmed by 0 bases and 4 bases, with 4 bases remaining between them. The length of the CDR3 is 13 residues. The CDR3 DNA sequence: TGTGCCAGCAGCCAAGAACCATACAATGAGCAGTTCTTC. This codes for CASSQEPYNEQFF.

Ten or more counts support this clonotype. The rearrangement joins TRBV12-3 or TRBV12-4 to TRBJ1-5; D possibly corresponds to TRBD1 (6 bases). Trimming stripped 5 bases from V and 9 bases from J, with 14 bases between. The CDR3 spans 13 residues. The CDR3 DNA sequence: TGTGCCAGCAGTCCGGGACATCTCCGGCCCCAGCATTTT. Translation: CASSPGHLRPQHF.